A selection of T cell receptor beta chains follows, all from one sample in a study of PD-1 blockade in classical Hodgkin lymphoma. TCRdb keeps only in-frame clones here, not all; method: immunoSEQ multiplex PCR. Of 41,000 or so clones listed, about 74% are singletons. The material sequenced was peripheral blood mononuclear cells (PBMCs), taken at baseline. These receptor sequences come from a human donor with classical Hodgkin lymphoma. Both conserved end residues are part of each CDR3. The D gene is left open where the match is weak. Some rows have no size entry. The others give once, few or many, or a class for an expanded clone.

V: TRBV9
size: -
J: TRBJ2-1
D: TRBD2
CDR3: CASTLAGGPSNEQFF
DNA: TGTGCCAGCACCTTAGCGGGAGGGCCTTCCAATGAGCAGTTCTTC

V: TRBV30
size: -
J: TRBJ2-1
D: TRBD2
CDR3: CAWHPGLVFNEQFF
DNA: TGTGCCTGGCACCCGGGACTAGTTTTCAATGAGCAGTTCTTC

V: TRBV6-5
size: -
J: TRBJ2-7
D: TRBD2
CDR3: CASSGRAGGVYEQYF
DNA: TGTGCCAGCAGTGGAAGAGCGGGAGGAGTATACGAGCAGTACTTC

V: TRBV18
size: few
J: TRBJ1-5
D: TRBD1
CDR3: CASSPGQGMGPQHF
DNA: TGTGCCAGCTCACCGGGACAGGGGATGGGGCCCCAGCATTTT

V: TRBV6-6
size: few
J: TRBJ2-7
D: TRBD2
CDR3: CATGTRTYEQYF
DNA: TGTGCCACTGGGACTAGAACCTACGAGCAGTACTTC

V: TRBV28
size: -
J: TRBJ2-1
D: TRBD1
CDR3: CASSLVQGTHNEQFF
DNA: TGTGCCAGCAGTTTGGTACAGGGGACACACAATGAGCAGTTCTTC

V: TRBV7-2
size: few
J: TRBJ2-4
D: -
CDR3: CASSLRPGGAGNIQYF
DNA: TGTGCCAGCAGCTTACGGCCCGGGGGCGCGGGAAACATTCAGTACTTC

V: TRBV11-2
size: -
J: TRBJ2-7
D: TRBD1
CDR3: CASSLRRDRGYEQYF
DNA: TGTGCCAGCAGCTTAAGGCGGGACAGGGGTTACGAGCAGTACTTC

V: TRBV11-2
size: -
J: TRBJ1-2
D: -
CDR3: CASSLMGQGYGYTF
DNA: TGTGCCAGCAGCTTAATGGGACAAGGGTATGGCTACACCTTC

V: TRBV2
size: -
J: TRBJ1-1
D: -
CDR3: CASSAGTGRNTEAFF
DNA: TGTGCCAGCAGTGCAGGGACGGGAAGGAACACTGAAGCTTTCTTT

V: TRBV30
size: -
J: TRBJ1-2
D: -
CDR3: CALIGISVLYGYTF
DNA: TGTGCCTTGATAGGCATAAGTGTCCTCTATGGCTACACCTTC

V: TRBV7-9
size: -
J: TRBJ2-2
D: TRBD1
CDR3: CASSSRGSGELFF
DNA: TGTGCCAGCAGCTCCAGGGGGAGCGGGGAGCTGTTTTTT

V: TRBV29-1
size: -
J: TRBJ2-5
D: TRBD2
CDR3: CSVPGSGGETQYF
DNA: TGCAGCGTTCCGGGTAGCGGGGGGGAGACCCAGTACTTC

V: TRBV7-9
size: few
J: TRBJ1-3
D: -
CDR3: CASSLDGNYGNTIYF
DNA: TGTGCCAGCAGTTTGGATGGGAATTATGGAAACACCATATATTTT

V: TRBV28
size: -
J: TRBJ2-1
D: TRBD2
CDR3: CASSSTGRAPYNEQFF
DNA: TGTGCCAGCAGTTCCACCGGGAGGGCCCCCTACAATGAGCAGTTCTTC

V: TRBV7-2
size: once
J: TRBJ1-4
D: -
CDR3: CASSLGGAPNEKLFF
DNA: TGTGCCAGCAGCTTAGGCGGGGCTCCTAATGAAAAACTGTTTTTT

V: TRBV5-5
size: -
J: TRBJ1-1
D: -
CDR3: CASRYPTTNTEAFF
DNA: TGTGCCAGCAGATATCCGACAACGAACACTGAAGCTTTCTTT

V: TRBV6-5
size: few
J: TRBJ1-2
D: TRBD1
CDR3: CASSYAGTGGDYGYTF
DNA: TGTGCCAGCAGTTACGCCGGGACAGGGGGCGACTATGGCTACACCTTC

V: TRBV7-2
size: once
J: TRBJ2-2
D: -
CDR3: CASSQGITGELFF
DNA: TGTGCCAGCAGCCAGGGTATCACCGGGGAGCTGTTTTTT

V: TRBV25-1
size: -
J: TRBJ2-7
D: -
CDR3: CASSTRSTGSYEQYF
DNA: TGTGCCAGCAGTACCCGCTCGACAGGTTCCTACGAGCAGTACTTC

V: TRBV6-5
size: -
J: TRBJ1-2
D: -
CDR3: CASSYAGYYGYTF
DNA: TGTGCCAGCAGTTACGCAGGGTACTATGGCTACACCTTC

V: TRBV19
size: -
J: TRBJ2-3
D: TRBD2
CDR3: CASSPGGREGLYTQYF
DNA: TGTGCCAGTAGTCCCGGAGGGCGGGAGGGCCTGTATACGCAGTATTTT

V: TRBV28
size: -
J: TRBJ2-7
D: TRBD1
CDR3: CASTQTGGVSGQYF
DNA: TGTGCCAGCACTCAGACAGGGGGCGTCTCGGGGCAGTACTTC

V: TRBV6-5
size: few
J: TRBJ1-4
D: -
CDR3: CASRGGTATNEKLFF
DNA: TGTGCCAGCAGAGGGGGGACTGCAACTAATGAAAAACTGTTTTTT

V: TRBV6-5
size: once
J: TRBJ1-5
D: -
CDR3: CASGQSNQPQHF
DNA: TGTGCCAGCGGGCAGTCCAATCAGCCCCAGCATTTT

V: TRBV2
size: -
J: TRBJ1-6
D: TRBD1
CDR3: CASSGIDRGRFSPLHF
DNA: TGTGCCAGCAGTGGAATCGACAGGGGGCGGTTTTCACCCCTCCACTTT

V: TRBV19
size: -
J: TRBJ2-1
D: TRBD1
CDR3: CASSIYRGQDEQFF
DNA: TGTGCCAGTAGTATCTACAGGGGGCAGGATGAGCAGTTCTTC

V: TRBV10-3
size: few
J: TRBJ2-6
D: -
CDR3: CAISKIQSRANVLTF
DNA: TGTGCCATCAGTAAGATACAAAGTCGGGCCAACGTCCTGACTTTC

V: TRBV7-3
size: -
J: TRBJ1-4
D: TRBD1
CDR3: CASSIRDRGIGEKLFF
DNA: TGTGCCAGCAGCATCCGGGACAGGGGAATAGGTGAAAAACTGTTTTTT

V: TRBV7-9
size: -
J: TRBJ1-1
D: -
CDR3: CASTLGARTEAFF
DNA: TGTGCCAGCACCTTGGGGGCCCGCACTGAAGCTTTCTTT

V: TRBV27
size: -
J: TRBJ2-4
D: -
CDR3: CASSAPGPGIQYF
DNA: TGTGCCAGCAGTGCTCCCGGGCCCGGCATTCAGTACTTC